These T cell receptor beta chains were read from a single sample in a study of regulatory T cells. Here immunoSEQ multiplex PCR was the method, and the copy in TCRdb shows in-frame clones only, minus some. The data contain about 23,000 clones, more than 70% of them singletons. The specimen was conventional CD4+ T cells sorted from blood. The receptor source for this set is a child aged 10 to 17 with CD3G deficiency. Both conserved end residues are part of each CDR3. Fields, in order: J gene, CDR3 length, V gene, D gene, clone size, CDR3 DNA, CDR3 protein. A D gene is named only where the DNA matches it firmly. Clone size is not always given. Where it is, it says once, few, many or a class for expanded clones.

TRBJ2-2,15,TRBV5-1,-,-,TGCGCCAGCAGCCTGGACACCCGGAACACCGGGGAGCTGTTTTTT,CASSLDTRNTGELFF
TRBJ2-1,12,TRBV6-7,-,-,TGTGCCAGCCGTAAGACTGGCAATGAGCAGTTCTTC,CASRKTGNEQFF
TRBJ1-5,15,TRBV28,TRBD1,-,TGTGCCAGCAGTCTACAGGGGTTGGGGCAACAGCCCCAGCATTTT,CASSLQGLGQQPQHF
TRBJ1-1,12,TRBV10-3,TRBD1,-,TGTGCCACCAGCCCAGGGGGCGCAAGGGCTTTCTTT,CATSPGGARAFF
TRBJ2-4,15,TRBV28,-,once,TGTGCCAGCAGTTTGAGGGTAGGAGAAAAAAACATTCAGTACTTC,CASSLRVGEKNIQYF
TRBJ2-1,14,TRBV7-9,-,-,TGTGCCAGCAGCTTAACCAACTCCTACAATGAGCAGTTCTTC,CASSLTNSYNEQFF
TRBJ1-5,15,TRBV28,-,-,TGTGCCAGCAGCCCGACAGGACATAGCAATCAGCCCCAGCATTTT,CASSPTGHSNQPQHF
TRBJ2-2,14,TRBV7-9,-,-,TGTGCCAGCAGTTTTAGTATAAACACCGGGGAGCTGTTTTTT,CASSFSINTGELFF
TRBJ2-1,12,TRBV27,-,-,TGTGCCAGCAGTTTTAGGGGCGGTGAGCAGTTCTTC,CASSFRGGEQFF
TRBJ2-2,14,TRBV11-2,-,-,TGTGCCAGCAGCTTAGGACTTCGGACCGGGGAGCTGTTTTTT,CASSLGLRTGELFF
TRBJ2-7,12,TRBV18,-,-,TGTGCCAGCTCACCAGGTGGCTACGAGCAGTACTTC,CASSPGGYEQYF
TRBJ2-7,14,TRBV6-4,-,-,TGTGCCAGCAGAGAGGGTCGGATCTCCTACGAGCAGTACTTC,CASREGRISYEQYF